This T cell receptor (beta chain) was observed in a study of shared clonotypes between healthy human individuals. In the study overall: Every donor yielded three CD4 naive, three CD4 memory, two CD8 naive and one CD8 memory plate.

Profiling relied on immunoSEQ multiplex PCR, and the TCRdb table lists in-frame clones only, not all of them. The sample has about 700,000 clones, approximately 74% seen once. V gave up 0 bases and J gave up 5 bases, with 14 bases separating them. This CDR3 is built from 15 residues. The germline V gene encodes CDR1 SGHRS and CDR2 YFSETQ. CD45RA+ naive and CD45RA-negative memory subsets were separated from CD4+ cells. Sequencing used memory CD4+ T cells sorted from blood. Subset of the sample: CD45RA-negative fraction. The receptor was derived from a woman in her 30s in good health. The genes are TRBV5-1 and TRBJ2-5; possibly TRBD1 for D (7 bases). DNA of the CDR3: TGCGCCAGCAGCTTGGACGGGAGCAGGGGGGAGACCCAGTACTTC. As protein: CASSLDGSRGETQYF. The full variable domain, rest sourced from reference TRBV5-1 and TRBJ2-5, is KAGVTQTPRYLIKTRGQQVTLSCSPISGHRSVSWYQQTPGQGLQFLFEYFSETQRNKGNFPGRFSGRQFSNSRSEMNVSTLELGDSALYLCASSLDGSRGETQYFGPGTRLLVL.